A single sample gave rise to the 12 T cell receptor beta chains below, sequenced in a study of early T cells in non-severe SARS-CoV-2 infection. TCRdb recomputed calls from the 5' RACE reads with MiXCR, one row per CDR3 protein. The sample records tens of thousands of distinct CDR3 sequences, more than 12% being singletons. Sequencing input: whole blood. These receptors were obtained from an adult who was a healthcare worker with PCR-confirmed SARS-CoV-2 infection or an uninfected control (not recorded which).

The sample holds many counts of this clonotype. The chain combines TRBV7-6 with TRBJ2-1, with D unresolved. Per the germline V gene, CDR1 is SGHVS and CDR2 is FNYEAQ. Between the trimmed V and J ends, which lost 6 bases and 7 bases, there was a span of 7 bases. CDR3 length equals 11 residues. CDR3 bases: TGTGCCAGCAGGGATCATAATGAGCAGTTCTTC. The encoded protein is CASRDHNEQFF.

The J gene is TRBJ2-1, the V gene TRBV7-9, with TRBD2 matching 8 bases. In germline, CDR1 is SEHNR, CDR2 FQNEAQ (reference sequence). After removal of 2 bases from V and 15 bases from J, the junction contained 6 bases not matched to a gene. The length of the CDR3 is 12 residues. CDR3 sequence reads: CASSLSGLEGFF. Written as DNA, the CDR3 is TGTGCCAGCAGCTTATCGGGACTAGAGGGGTTCTTC. Complete variable domain (other parts from reference TRBV7-9 and TRBJ2-1): DTGVSQNPRHKITKRGQNVTFRCDPISEHNRLYWYRQTLGQGPEFLTYFQNEAQLEKSRLLSDRFSAERPKGSFSTLEIQRTEQGDSAMYLCASSLSGLEGFFGPGTRLTVL.

This clonotype has only a few counts. The chain joins TRBV7-2 to TRBJ2-1; 8 positions match TRBD1. V shed 5 bases, J shed 7 bases, and the junction held 10 bases outside the gene matches. Germline loops: CDR1 SGHTA, CDR2 FQGNSA. The CDR3 has 15 residues. CDR3 residues: CASSLSRDRSNEQFF. DNA for the CDR3: TGTGCCAGCAGCCTGTCTAGGGACAGGAGTAATGAGCAGTTCTTC. Full variable domain (outside the CDR3, taken from reference TRBV7-2 and TRBJ2-1): GAGVSQSPSNKVTEKGKDVELRCDPISGHTALYWYRQSLGQGLEFLIYFQGNSAPDKSGLPSDRFSAERTGGSVSTLTIQRTQQEDSAVYLCASSLSRDRSNEQFFGPGTRLTVL.

This rearrangement joins TRBV9 to TRBJ2-1, with 12 bases aligning to TRBD2. Germline loops: CDR1 SGDLS, CDR2 YYNGEE. The junction had 2 bases not matched to a gene; V was cut back by 4 bases and J by 6 bases. This CDR3 is 14 amino acids long. The CDR3, as DNA: TGTGCCAGCAGCACGACTAGCGGGAGCAATGAGCAGTTCTTC. Protein product: CASSTTSGSNEQFF.

This clonotype turned up a few times. The CDR3 DNA reads as TGTGCCAGCAGTGGGACAGCCGCGGGGGCTTTCTTT. It specifies CASSGTAAGAFF. The chain carries TRBV28 and TRBJ1-1; TRBD1 matches at 7 bases. This CDR3 has 12 residues. The V and J ends lost 5 bases and 11 bases, in that order; junction bases with no gene match: 8. CDR1 is MDHEN and CDR2 is SYDVKM in the germline V gene.

The rearrangement links TRBV4-2 to TRBJ2-3, with 8 bases lining up with TRBD2. Germline V lookup: CDR1 LGHNA, CDR2 YNFKEQ. The CDR3 contains 15 residues. With 4 bases clipped from V and 5 bases from J, the junction kept 8 bases outside the gene matches. The CDR3 DNA follows: TGTGCCAGCAGCCCATCACTAGCGGTGGGAGATACGCAGTATTTT. Its translation: CASSPSLAVGDTQYF.

This clonotype was picked up a small number of times. CDR3 region: CSASGTSGIRVGEQYF. DNA of the CDR3: TGCAGTGCTTCCGGGACTAGCGGGATCCGGGTGGGCGAGCAGTACTTC. This chain connects TRBV20-1 to TRBJ2-7; TRBD2 aligns across 13 bases. CDR1 and CDR2 from the germline V gene are DFQATT and SNEGSKA (reference sequence). With 5 bases clipped from V and 6 bases from J, the junction kept 13 bases outside the gene matches. The CDR3 has 16 residues.

The chain recombines TRBV28 with TRBJ2-1; tentatively, D is TRBD2 (6 bases). CDR3 length: 12 residues. Trimming stripped 6 bases from V and 15 bases from J, with 18 bases between. Germline CDR1 and CDR2: MDHEN and SYDVKM. DNA of the CDR3: TGTGCCAGCAGCCGTCCCCCCGGGGGTAGGTTCTTC. Translating gives CASSRPPGGRFF.

This chain links TRBV15 with TRBJ1-2, with D unresolved. V was trimmed by 2 bases and J by 6 bases, leaving 4 bases between them. Germline loops: CDR1 LNHNV, CDR2 YYDKDF (reference sequence). The CDR3 length is 11 residues. Here the CDR3 reads CATSRLNGYTF. CDR3 nucleotides: TGTGCCACCAGCAGACTTAATGGCTACACCTTC.

V usage is TRBV12-3 or TRBV12-4 and J usage is TRBJ2-7; TRBD1 or TRBD2 may be the D gene (5 bases each). V was shortened by 6 bases and J by 5 bases, with 14 bases between the two germline ends. The CDR3 sequence is 13 residues long. CDR3 bases: TGTGCCAGCAGGGGGACGGGGTCCGACGAGCAGTACTTC. Protein product: CASRGTGSDEQYF.

CDR3 residues: CASSHRYVGADTQYF. The CDR3, as DNA: TGTGCCAGCAGCCATCGATACGTGGGGGCAGATACGCAGTATTTT. V and J are TRBV7-8 and TRBJ2-3, with D perhaps assigned TRBD1 or TRBD2 (5 bases each). Germline V gene sequence: CDR1 SGHVS, CDR2 FQNEAQ. Trimming removed 5 bases from V and 4 bases from J, with 16 bases in between. The CDR3 extends over 15 amino acids. The variable domain in full, with the rest retrieved from reference TRBV7-8 and TRBJ2-3, is GAGVSQSPRYKVAKRGQDVALRCDPISGHVSLFWYQQALGQGPEFLTYFQNEAQLDKSGLPSDRFFAERPEGSVSTLKIQRTQQEDSAVYLCASSHRYVGADTQYFGPGTRLTVL.

The rearrangement links TRBV4-1 to TRBJ2-7; 10 bases are a match to TRBD2. V was clipped by 4 bases and J by 6 bases; unmatched bases: 6. Germline lookup yields CDR1 MGHRA and CDR2 YSYEKL. CDR3 size: 14 residues. The CDR3 DNA reads TGCGCCAGCAGCCGGACTAGCGGAGTCGTCGAGCAGTACTTC. Amino acid sequence: CASSRTSGVVEQYF.